This T cell receptor (beta chain) was obtained from a study of T cell responses to AZD1222 COVID-19 vaccine. Findings and caveats of the study: Nearly half of the spike-specific TCRs reportedly recognize variant regions that carry no mutations.

V lost 4 bases to trimming and J lost 3 bases; unmatched junction nucleotides: 1. This CDR3 has 13 residues. The germline V gene has CDR1 LGHDT and CDR2 YNNKEL (reference sequence). Produced via immunoSEQ multiplex PCR; TCRdb's table is partial and in-frame only. Of about 170,000 clones detected, more than 80% appear once; the ten largest clones hold around 4%. With regard to this clone: Its antigen is unknown.

The material sequenced was peripheral blood, taken on day 0 of AZD1222 vaccination. The receptor's source is an adult in good health. The genes are TRBV3-1 (or the pseudogene TRBV3-2) and TRBJ2-7; 9 bases are shared with TRBD2. CDR3 nucleotides: TGTGCCAGCAGCCGGACTAGCGACTACGAGCAGTACTTC. It yields the protein CASSRTSDYEQYF.